The 21 T cell receptor beta chains in this list originate from one sample, sequenced in a study of type 1 regulatory T cells. These receptors have no known antigen. TCRdb ran MiXCR on the reads and lists one entry per CDR3 protein. The sample includes about 62,000 distinct CDR3 sequences, roughly 60% of them seen just once. The source material was cultured non-Tr1 T cells, either the whole culture or a sorted T cell fraction (not recorded which). These receptors originate from a human donor in good health.

This sequence joins TRBV6-5 and TRBJ2-6; D gene ambiguous. The V end was cut by 0 bases, the J end by 3 bases, with 3 bases between. The CDR3 consists of 14 residues. Germline-derived CDR1 and CDR2 are MNHEY and SVGAGI. In DNA, the CDR3 is TGTGCCAGCAGTTACTCCCATGGGGCCAACGTCCTGACTTTC. This codes for CASSYSHGANVLTF.

The gene calls are TRBV20-1 and TRBJ2-7, with 9 bases aligning to TRBD2. CDR3 length equals 17 residues. Per germline, CDR1 DFQATT and CDR2 SNEGSKA (reference sequence). The V segment lost 0 bases and the J segment 1 base; nucleotides outside the gene matches: 10. The CDR3 protein is CSAREYGGGRASYEQYF. The CDR3 DNA is TGCAGTGCTAGAGAATACGGGGGCGGGAGGGCGTCCTACGAGCAGTACTTC.

This CDR3 is CASSWTGTGDETQYF. The CDR3 coding sequence is TGTGCCAGCAGCTGGACTGGGACAGGGGACGAGACCCAGTACTTC. The rearrangement joins TRBV7-3 to TRBJ2-5; 10 nucleotides line up with TRBD1. The ends lost 4 bases at V and 5 bases at J; junction bases unmatched: 7. This CDR3 is 15 amino acids long. Germline CDR1 reads SGHTA; CDR2 reads FQGTGA.

The chain carries TRBV4-1 and TRBJ2-1; no clear D gene. CDR1 MGHRA and CDR2 YSYEKL come from the germline V gene. With 4 bases removed from V and 0 bases from J, the gap between germline ends came to 16 bases. The CDR3 spans 17 residues. The CDR3 is CASSRPLETSSYNEQFF. The CDR3 coding sequence is TGCGCCAGCAGCCGCCCGCTTGAGACGAGCTCCTACAATGAGCAGTTCTTC.

The V call is TRBV5-5, the J call TRBJ2-2, with D possibly called TRBD1 or TRBD2 (6 bases each). Deletions cut 4 bases from V and 5 bases from J, with 15 bases between. This CDR3 contains 15 residues. CDR1 and CDR2 from the germline V gene are SGHKS and YYEKEE (reference sequence). This chain's CDR3 is CASSPGRGLTGELFF. As DNA, the CDR3 is TGTGCCAGCAGCCCAGGCCGGGGGCTGACCGGGGAGCTGTTTTTT.

The V call is TRBV13, the J call TRBJ2-7; a possible D gene is TRBD2 (6 bases). Per the germline V gene, CDR1 is PRHDT and CDR2 is FYEKMQ (reference sequence). Trimming removed 2 bases from V and 5 bases from J, with 16 bases in between. This CDR3 is 15 amino acids long. CDR3 sequence reads: CASSLPDGGIHEQYF. The CDR3, as DNA: TGTGCCAGCAGCTTACCCGATGGGGGGATACACGAGCAGTACTTC.

The gene calls are TRBV7-3 and TRBJ2-1; 9 bases align to TRBD1. The CDR3 extends over 15 amino acids. With V trimmed by 5 bases and J by 2 bases, 4 bases remained unmatched. CDR1 and CDR2 from the germline V gene are SGHTA and FQGTGA. The CDR3 here is CASSADRGAYNEQFF. For the CDR3, the DNA is TGTGCCAGCAGCGCGGACAGGGGCGCCTACAATGAGCAGTTCTTC.

This chain joins TRBV5-5 and TRBJ2-1; D is undetermined. This CDR3 contains 13 residues. V dropped 3 bases and J dropped 9 bases, with 13 bases sitting between them. The germline V gene has CDR1 SGHKS and CDR2 YYEKEE (reference sequence). CDR3 sequence (DNA): TGTGCCAGCAGCTGTGAGTTAATGGGTGAGCAGTTCTTC. It specifies CASSCELMGEQFF.

J is TRBJ2-5 and V is TRBV12-3 or TRBV12-4; the D gene is possibly TRBD2 (5 bases). CDR3 size: 14 residues. Trimming pared 2 bases from V and 2 bases from J, leaving 9 bases between. CDR3 loop: CASSLLTTQETQYF. The CDR3 DNA follows: TGTGCCAGCAGTTTACTGACTACACAAGAGACCCAGTACTTC.

The rearrangement uses TRBV14 and TRBJ2-1; the D is unclear. With 3 bases removed from V and 2 bases from J, the gap between germline ends came to 17 bases. This CDR3 has 17 amino acids. Germline CDR1 SGHDN, CDR2 FVKESK. The CDR3 nucleotides read TGTGCCAGCAGCCACCCCCCACGGACGGCCCCCTACAATGAGCAGTTCTTC. Translating it yields CASSHPPRTAPYNEQFF.

By share, this clonotype ranks as medium-sized (0.01 to 0.1%). This rearrangement joins TRBV12-3 or TRBV12-4 to TRBJ2-3; D perhaps matches TRBD2 (5 bases). The CDR3 contains 15 residues. Trimming removed 0 bases at V and 0 bases at J, with 7 bases between. The CDR3 coding sequence is TGTGCCAGCAGTTTAGCGCTAGCTAGCACAGATACGCAGTATTTT. It translates to CASSLALASTDTQYF.

This clonotype has only a few counts. V usage is TRBV7-2 and J usage is TRBJ2-2; the D is unclear. Germline-derived CDR1 and CDR2 are SGHTA and FQGNSA. Trimming took off 2 bases at V and 7 bases at J, with 8 bases between the two ends. The CDR3 contains 13 residues. DNA of the CDR3: TGTGCCAGCAGCTTACGCCGAAACGGGGAGCTGTTTTTT. As protein: CASSLRRNGELFF.

A few counts support this clonotype. The genes are TRBV6-6 and TRBJ2-1; D unresolved. V was pared by 7 bases and J by 8 bases, with 9 bases between. This CDR3 spans 11 amino acids. Looked up from germline, CDR1 is MNHNY and CDR2 is SVGAGI (reference sequence). The CDR3 DNA sequence: TGTGCCAGCACCTTGGTCGATGAGCAGTTCTTC. This codes for CASTLVDEQFF.

This chain connects TRBV12-3 or TRBV12-4 to TRBJ2-2; 7 bases fit TRBD2. Trimming removed 10 bases from V and 6 bases from J; junction bases left unmatched: 14. The CDR3 has 15 amino acids. CDR3 DNA: TGTGCCAACACTGTGCGGGGGTTGAAAGCCGGGGAGCTGTTTTTT. This encodes CANTVRGLKAGELFF.

This clonotype was counted ten times or more. This chain links TRBV15 with TRBJ1-5; D is undetermined. CDR1 is LNHNV, CDR2 YYDKDF, per germline (reference sequence). This CDR3 comprises 13 residues. Trimming pared 0 bases from V and 7 bases from J, leaving 7 bases between. The CDR3 sequence is CATSREGGQPQHF. The CDR3 DNA follows: TGTGCCACCAGCAGAGAGGGAGGACAGCCCCAGCATTTT. The variable domain in full, completed from reference TRBV15 and TRBJ1-5, reads DAMVIQNPRYQVTQFGKPVTLSCSQTLNHNVMYWYQQKSSQAPKLLFHYYDKDFNNEADTPDNFQSRRPNTSFCFLDIRSPGLGDTAMYLCATSREGGQPQHFGDGTRLSIL.

The V and J genes are TRBV6-1 and TRBJ2-7; D unresolved. Germline V gene data show CDR1 as MNHNS and CDR2 as SASEGT. The V end lost 1 base, the J end lost 5 bases, and 15 bases lay between the germline ends. The length of the CDR3 is 15 residues. As DNA, the CDR3 is TGTGCCAGCAGTGAAGTGGGCTTCTCGGGCAACGAGCAGTACTTC. The encoded protein is CASSEVGFSGNEQYF.

This sequence joins TRBV10-3 and TRBJ1-5; 10 bases align to TRBD1. The germline V gene has CDR1 ENHRY and CDR2 SYGVKD. CDR3 size: 15 residues. V dropped 11 bases and J dropped 2; count of bases not matched to a gene: 9. In nucleotides, the CDR3 is TGTGCCTCTGAGGCCGGGACAGGGGGCAATCAGCCCCAGCATTTT. Protein product: CASEAGTGGNQPQHF.

This CDR3 reads CASSLGTSLYNEQFF. The CDR3 DNA sequence: TGCGCCAGCAGCTTAGGGACTAGCCTTTACAATGAGCAGTTCTTC. This sequence joins TRBV5-1 and TRBJ2-1; TRBD2 aligns across 9 bases. Germline CDR1 and CDR2: SGHRS and YFSETQ. V lost 2 bases to trimming and J lost 4 bases; unmatched junction nucleotides: 4. This CDR3 is 15 amino acids long.

This clonotype was counted a few times. The rearrangement links TRBV7-9 to TRBJ2-7, with 7 bases aligning to TRBD1. Germline V gene lookup returns CDR1 SEHNR and CDR2 FQNEAQ (reference sequence). This CDR3 has 14 amino acids. V dropped 5 bases and J dropped 7; count of bases not matched to a gene: 11. The chain's CDR3 is CASSQSGQLGEQYF. DNA of the CDR3: TGTGCCAGCAGCCAATCGGGACAGCTAGGGGAGCAGTACTTC.

The chain recombines TRBV5-1 with TRBJ2-1, with 12 bases matching TRBD2. The CDR3 sequence is 15 residues long. V shed 3 bases and J 9 bases; nucleotides not matched to a gene: 7. Germline values: CDR1 SGHRS, CDR2 YFSETQ. CDR3 loop: CASSWATSGSGEQFF. The CDR3 DNA reads as TGCGCCAGCAGCTGGGCGACTAGCGGGAGTGGTGAGCAGTTCTTC.

This clonotype came up many times. V gene TRBV4-2 combines with J gene TRBJ1-4, with D hard to call. Trimming took 3 bases from V and 8 from J, leaving 10 bases between them. Germline values: CDR1 LGHNA, CDR2 YNFKEQ. CDR3 length: 13 residues. The CDR3 coding sequence is TGTGCCAGCAGCCAGCCCCATAGGGAAAAACTGTTTTTT. Translated, it gives CASSQPHREKLFF.